These T cell receptor beta chains were read from a single sample in a study of T cells in Graves' hyperthyroidism and ophthalmopathy. TCRdb redid the calling of the multiplex PCR reads with MiXCR, one entry per CDR3 protein. The data show 450,000 to 600,000 distinct CDR3 sequences, around 13% seen once. The sample taken for sequencing was blood. The receptors come from a woman in her forties with Graves' hyperthyroidism. Both conserved end residues are part of each CDR3. A D gene is named only where the DNA matches it firmly. Clone size, where shown, is once, few, many, or a class for clones that have expanded.

>TRBV29-1|TRBD1|16|TRBJ1-2|NA
CSVETWDRPNGYGYTF
TGCAGCGTTGAAACTTGGGACAGACCGAATGGGTATGGCTACACCTTC
>TRBV7-8|TRBD2|15|TRBJ2-5|few
CASSLGGGRPETQYF
TGTGCCAGCAGCTTAGGTGGCGGGAGGCCAGAGACCCAGTACTTC
>TRBV3-1|NA|13|TRBJ2-2|few
CASSQRSTGELFF
TGTGCCAGCAGCCAGAGAAGTACCGGGGAGCTGTTTTTT
>TRBV5-1|TRBD2|15|TRBJ2-7|NA
CASSLVAGGRYEQYF
TGCGCCAGCAGCTTGGTTGCGGGAGGGAGGTACGAGCAGTACTTC
>TRBV29-1|NA|14|TRBJ2-4|NA
CSVEADLAKNIQYF
TGCAGCGTTGAAGCTGACCTAGCCAAAAACATTCAGTACTTC
>TRBV7-3|NA|18|TRBJ1-5|few
CASSLTGPGRDSNQPQHF
TGTGCCAGCAGCTTAACGGGCCCCGGGAGGGATAGCAATCAGCCCCAGCATTTT
>TRBV2|NA|16|TRBJ1-6|few
CASSEIGQRSNSPLHF
TGTGCCAGCAGTGAAATTGGACAGAGAAGTAATTCACCCCTCCACTTT
>TRBV10-3|NA|14|TRBJ1-5|many
CAISESNYNQPQHF
TGTGCCATCAGTGAGTCGAACTACAATCAGCCCCAGCATTTT
>TRBV27|TRBD2|14|TRBJ2-1|few
CASRAPGGPNEQFF
TGTGCCAGCAGGGCGCCGGGGGGTCCAAATGAGCAGTTCTTC
>TRBV19|NA|15|TRBJ2-7|NA
CASSVTGSSSYEQYF
TGTGCCAGTAGTGTGACAGGATCCTCCTCCTACGAGCAGTACTTC
>TRBV5-1|NA|18|TRBJ2-7|NA
CASSLFTYQATEGYEQYF
TGCGCCAGCAGCTTGTTCACCTACCAAGCGACAGAGGGCTACGAGCAGTACTTC
>TRBV10-1|NA|15|TRBJ1-2|many
CASSESSGPLAGYTF
TGCGCCAGCAGTGAGTCGTCCGGTCCACTCGCAGGCTACACCTTC
>TRBV28|TRBD2|19|TRBJ2-1|many
CASSLLRLAGGPGFNEQFF
TGTGCCAGCAGTTTACTAAGACTAGCGGGAGGACCAGGGTTCAATGAGCAGTTCTTC
>TRBV7-9|NA|16|TRBJ2-6|many
CASSLGGLVGANVLTF
TGTGCCAGCAGCTTAGGCGGTCTCGTTGGGGCCAACGTCCTGACTTTC
>TRBV12-3/TRBV12-4|NA|11|TRBJ2-7|many
CASSLNYEQYF
TGTGCCAGCAGCTTAAACTACGAGCAGTACTTC
>TRBV28|NA|16|TRBJ2-1|many
CASSSLASANYNEQFF
TGTGCCAGCAGTTCCCTTGCTAGCGCAAACTACAATGAGCAGTTCTTC
>TRBV27|NA|13|TRBJ1-2|few
CASSLSGVDGYTF
TGTGCCAGCAGTTTATCGGGGGTCGATGGCTACACCTTC
>TRBV6-5|NA|16|TRBJ2-7|NA
CASSYAAGTSFLGQYF
TGTGCCAGCAGTTACGCTGCCGGGACATCATTTTTGGGGCAGTACTTC
>TRBV28|NA|16|TRBJ1-1|many
CASSFGGGIPNTEAFF
TGTGCCAGCAGTTTCGGCGGAGGGATACCGAACACTGAAGCTTTCTTT
>TRBV20-1|NA|15|TRBJ1-1|many
CSARDLGQVNTEAFF
TGCAGTGCTCGCGACTTAGGGCAGGTGAACACTGAAGCTTTCTTT
>TRBV6-5|NA|16|TRBJ2-7|NA
CASSYVPDSSSYEQYF
TGTGCCAGCAGTTACGTTCCGGACTCAAGCTCCTACGAGCAGTACTTC
>TRBV5-5|NA|16|TRBJ2-1|few
CASSLGDSSYYNEQFF
TGTGCCAGCAGCTTGGGTGACAGTTCTTACTACAATGAGCAGTTCTTC
>TRBV12-3/TRBV12-4|TRBD1|14|TRBJ2-7|many
CASTSHGQGYEQYF
TGTGCCAGCACTTCCCACGGACAGGGCTACGAGCAGTACTTC
>TRBV6-1|TRBD2|15|TRBJ2-3|few
CASSELAGTTDTQYF
TGTGCCAGCAGTGAACTAGCGGGAACAACAGATACGCAGTATTTT
>TRBV20-1|TRBD2|19|TRBJ2-3|NA
CSAREVAGGSGASPDTQYF
TGCAGTGCTAGAGAAGTAGCGGGAGGATCGGGGGCAAGTCCAGATACGCAGTATTTT
>TRBV28|TRBD1|13|TRBJ1-2|NA
CASSRQGFYGYTF
TGTGCCAGCAGTCGACAGGGGTTCTATGGCTACACCTTC
>TRBV11-2|TRBD1|16|TRBJ2-7|many
CASSFGDRVLTYEQYF
TGTGCCAGCAGCTTTGGCGACAGGGTTCTTACCTACGAGCAGTACTTC
>TRBV5-1|NA|15|TRBJ2-7|NA
CASSLESSGVAEQYF
TGCGCCAGCAGCTTGGAGTCTTCCGGAGTAGCCGAGCAGTACTTC
>TRBV18|TRBD1|18|TRBJ2-6|NA
CASSPLGQGSSGANVLTF
TGTGCCAGCTCACCCCTTGGACAGGGGAGCTCTGGGGCCAACGTCCTGACTTTC
>TRBV28|NA|16|TRBJ2-5|few
CASSFRLTEPQETQYF
TGTGCCAGCAGTTTCCGATTGACAGAACCCCAAGAGACCCAGTACTTC
>TRBV20-1|TRBD1|15|TRBJ2-1|many
CSAISGTGANNEQFF
TGCAGTGCTATCTCCGGGACAGGGGCAAACAATGAGCAGTTCTTC
>TRBV5-1|TRBD1|15|TRBJ2-7|many
CASSLDGTGPYEQYF
TGCGCCAGCAGCTTGGATGGGACAGGGCCCTACGAGCAGTACTTC
>TRBV6-1|NA|15|TRBJ1-3|few
CASRAPVAGGNTIYF
TGTGCCAGCAGAGCCCCGGTGGCTGGGGGAAACACCATATATTTT
>TRBV30|NA|12|TRBJ2-7|many
CAWSEGLYEQYF
TGTGCCTGGAGTGAGGGACTGTACGAGCAGTACTTC
>TRBV5-6|NA|14|TRBJ1-4|NA
CASSSLEGREKLFF
TGTGCCAGCAGCTCCCTGGAGGGTCGGGAAAAACTGTTTTTT
>TRBV5-1|NA|16|TRBJ1-1|few
CASKPNQDFMNTEAFF
TGCGCCAGCAAACCAAATCAGGACTTTATGAACACTGAAGCTTTCTTT
>TRBV12-3/TRBV12-4|NA|16|TRBJ2-4|few
CASSLLPSGVKNIQYF
TGTGCCAGCAGTTTGCTTCCTTCTGGGGTCAAAAACATTCAGTACTTC
>TRBV10-3|NA|13|TRBJ2-7|many
CAISGHEAGEQYF
TGTGCCATCAGTGGGCACGAGGCGGGGGAGCAGTACTTC
>TRBV11-2|TRBD2|13|TRBJ2-1|many
CASSPGLVGEQFF
TGTGCCAGCAGCCCGGGACTAGTAGGCGAGCAGTTCTTC
>TRBV28|TRBD1|12|TRBJ2-3|many
CATRTGWDTQYF
TGTGCCACCCGGACAGGTTGGGATACGCAGTATTTT
>TRBV5-6|NA|14|TRBJ1-1|many
CASSFVSMNTEAFF
TGTGCCAGCAGCTTCGTCTCCATGAACACTGAAGCTTTCTTT
>TRBV20-1|NA|14|TRBJ2-5|many
CSARPLAGQETQYF
TGCAGTGCTAGACCTTTGGCCGGACAAGAGACCCAGTACTTC
>TRBV6-1|NA|13|TRBJ2-2|NA
CASKQTNTGELFF
TGTGCCAGCAAGCAGACGAACACCGGGGAGCTGTTTTTT
>TRBV19|NA|19|TRBJ2-1|many
CASSIDFSRSRKTYNEQFF
TGTGCCAGTAGTATAGATTTCTCTAGGTCCCGAAAGACCTACAATGAGCAGTTCTTC
>TRBV11-2|NA|13|TRBJ2-1|many
CASRRQEYNEQFF
TGTGCCAGCAGGCGACAGGAGTACAATGAGCAGTTCTTC
>TRBV27|TRBD1|16|TRBJ2-3|few
CASSPTGGYRTDTQYF
TGTGCCAGCAGTCCGACAGGGGGCTACCGCACAGATACGCAGTATTTT
>TRBV5-1|NA|15|TRBJ2-2|many
CASSLAGRNTGELFF
TGCGCCAGCAGCTTGGCCGGAAGAAACACCGGGGAGCTGTTTTTT
>TRBV3-1|TRBD2|15|TRBJ2-4|many
CASSHGSSGSYIQYF
TGTGCCAGCAGCCATGGATCTAGCGGGAGTTACATTCAGTACTTC
>TRBV6-1|TRBD1|15|TRBJ1-5|NA
CASKRDRGFSQPQHF
TGTGCCAGCAAGAGGGACAGGGGATTTAGTCAGCCCCAGCATTTT
>TRBV6-1|TRBD2|15|TRBJ2-1|many
CASNDQRGWGHEQFF
TGTGCCAGCAACGACCAGCGGGGGTGGGGCCATGAGCAGTTCTTC
>TRBV5-4|TRBD1|16|TRBJ2-1|few
CASSLAGGQGANEQFF
TGTGCCAGCAGCTTGGCCGGGGGACAGGGAGCCAATGAGCAGTTCTTC
>TRBV20-1|TRBD2|16|TRBJ2-2|few
CSAAGVSGIGTGELFF
TGCAGTGCCGCGGGGGTCAGCGGGATCGGCACCGGGGAGCTGTTTTTT
>TRBV6-1|NA|13|TRBJ2-2|NA
CASSYVGFGELFF
TGTGCCAGCAGTTATGTCGGGTTTGGGGAGCTGTTTTTT
>TRBV3-1|NA|15|TRBJ1-1|many
CASSRLGGGNTEAFF
TGTGCCAGCAGCCGATTAGGCGGTGGGAACACTGAAGCTTTCTTT
>TRBV10-3|NA|16|TRBJ1-2|few
CAISDFLQGTPYGYTF
TGTGCCATCAGTGATTTCCTACAGGGAACCCCCTATGGCTACACCTTC
>TRBV7-3|NA|14|TRBJ2-1|once
CASSLQGLNNEQFF
TGTGCCAGCAGCTTACAGGGCCTCAACAATGAGCAGTTCTTC